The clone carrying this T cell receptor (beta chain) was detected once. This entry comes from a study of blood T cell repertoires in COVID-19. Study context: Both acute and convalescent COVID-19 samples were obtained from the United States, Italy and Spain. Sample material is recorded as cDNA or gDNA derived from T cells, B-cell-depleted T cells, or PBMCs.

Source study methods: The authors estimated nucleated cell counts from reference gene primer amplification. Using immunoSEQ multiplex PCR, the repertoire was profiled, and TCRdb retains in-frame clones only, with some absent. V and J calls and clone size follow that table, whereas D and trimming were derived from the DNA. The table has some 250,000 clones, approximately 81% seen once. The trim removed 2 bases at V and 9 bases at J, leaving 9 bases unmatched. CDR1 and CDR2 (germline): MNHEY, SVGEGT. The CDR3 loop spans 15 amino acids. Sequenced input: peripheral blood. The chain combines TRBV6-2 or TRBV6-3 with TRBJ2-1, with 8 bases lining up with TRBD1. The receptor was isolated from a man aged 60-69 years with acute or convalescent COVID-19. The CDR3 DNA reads TGTGCCAGCAGTTACGGCCAGGGGGCCTACGCTGAGCAGTTCTTC. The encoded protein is CASSYGQGAYAEQFF.